At least ten counts were recorded for the clone carrying this TCR beta chain. These data originate in a study of T-cell memory formation after mild COVID-19. Each CDR3 protein is one row after TCRdb ran MiXCR on the 5' RACE reads. This table has approximately 250,000 distinct CDR3 sequences, over 15% appearing once. The CDR3 runs 14 residues. The V gene's germline CDR1 is MNHEY and CDR2 SVGAGI. Trimming took off 6 bases at V and 2 bases at J, with 13 bases between the two ends. Source material: PBMCs or a T cell subset sorted from them (not recorded which). The receptor was derived from a man between 18 and 35 years old who had mild COVID-19 (a few samples of this study predate the infection). Cell type and time point are not known. The chain combines TRBV6-5 with TRBJ2-5; D might be TRBD1 (6 bases). Written as DNA, the CDR3 is TGTGCCAGCAGCCCAGGACAGTTTCAAGAGACCCAGTACTTC. The encoded protein is CASSPGQFQETQYF.